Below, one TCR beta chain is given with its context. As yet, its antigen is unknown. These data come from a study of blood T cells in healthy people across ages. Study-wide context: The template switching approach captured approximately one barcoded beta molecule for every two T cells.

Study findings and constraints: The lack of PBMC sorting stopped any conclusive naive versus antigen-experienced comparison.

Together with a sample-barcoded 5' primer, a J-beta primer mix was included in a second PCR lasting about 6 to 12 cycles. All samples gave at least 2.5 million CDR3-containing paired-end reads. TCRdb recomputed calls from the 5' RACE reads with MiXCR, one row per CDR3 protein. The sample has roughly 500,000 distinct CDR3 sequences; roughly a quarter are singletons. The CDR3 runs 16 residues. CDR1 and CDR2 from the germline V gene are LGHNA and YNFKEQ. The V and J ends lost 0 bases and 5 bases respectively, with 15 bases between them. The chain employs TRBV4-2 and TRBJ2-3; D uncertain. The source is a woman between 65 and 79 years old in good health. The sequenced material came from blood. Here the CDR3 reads CASSQEETAARDTQYF. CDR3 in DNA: TGTGCCAGCAGCCAAGAAGAAACGGCCGCAAGAGATACGCAGTATTTT.